This T cell receptor beta chain was documented in a study of cytomegalovirus exposure and HLA in healthy donors. About the research overall: About 200 million T cells yielded roughly 120 million unique TCR beta sequences in earlier analysis.

The CDR3 sequence is 16 residues long. CDR1 MNHNS and CDR2 SASEGT come from the germline V gene. Between the trimmed V and J ends, which lost 0 bases and 6 bases, there was a span of 14 bases. PCR primers comprised 60 Vbeta and 13 Jbeta primers. The protocol was immunoSEQ multiplex PCR, while the TCRdb copy is restricted to in-frame clones and leaves out a portion. The sample includes 200,000 to 250,000 clones, 77% seen only once; the top ten take less than 3.5%. This TCR derives from a woman aged 55-75 years in good health and CMV-seropositive. The specimen was PBMCs. This chain links TRBV6-1 with TRBJ1-4; the D gene is possibly TRBD1 (6 bases). CDR3 sequence: CASSEALQGMDEKLFF. DNA of the CDR3: TGTGCCAGCAGTGAAGCGCTTCAGGGGATGGATGAAAAACTGTTTTTT.